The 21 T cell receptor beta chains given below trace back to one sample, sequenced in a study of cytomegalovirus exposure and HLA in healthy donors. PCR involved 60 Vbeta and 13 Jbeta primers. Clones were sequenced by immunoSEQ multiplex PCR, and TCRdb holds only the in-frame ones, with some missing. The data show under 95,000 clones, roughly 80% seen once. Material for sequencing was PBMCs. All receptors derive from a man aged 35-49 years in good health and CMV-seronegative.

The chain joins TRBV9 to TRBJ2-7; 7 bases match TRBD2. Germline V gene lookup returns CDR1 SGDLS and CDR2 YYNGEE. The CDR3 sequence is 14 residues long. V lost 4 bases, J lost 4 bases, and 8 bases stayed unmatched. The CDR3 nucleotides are TGTGCCAGCAGCTCGGGCGGGGGAGGTTACGAGCAGTACTTC. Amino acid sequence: CASSSGGGGYEQYF.

The CDR3, as DNA: TGTGCCTGGAGTGTACAGGGGCAGTACAATGAGCAGTTCTTC. Residues: CAWSVQGQYNEQFF. The rearrangement uses TRBV30 and TRBJ2-1; 7 bases align to TRBD1. V lost 0 bases and J lost 4; bases outside the gene matches: 3. Germline V gives CDR1 GTSNPN, CDR2 SVGIG (reference sequence). CDR3 length equals 14 residues.

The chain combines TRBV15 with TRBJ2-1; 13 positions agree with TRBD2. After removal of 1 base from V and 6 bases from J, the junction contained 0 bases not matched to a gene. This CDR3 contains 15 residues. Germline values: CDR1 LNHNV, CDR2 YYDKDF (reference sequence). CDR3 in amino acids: CATSRGTSGSNEQFF. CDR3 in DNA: TGTGCCACCAGCAGAGGGACTAGCGGGAGCAATGAGCAGTTCTTC.

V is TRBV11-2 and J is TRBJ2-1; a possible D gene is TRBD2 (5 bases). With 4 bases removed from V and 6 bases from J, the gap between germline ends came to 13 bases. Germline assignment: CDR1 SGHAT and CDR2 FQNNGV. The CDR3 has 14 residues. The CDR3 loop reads CASSYITRSNEQFF. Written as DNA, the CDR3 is TGTGCCAGCAGCTATATCACTAGAAGCAATGAGCAGTTCTTC.

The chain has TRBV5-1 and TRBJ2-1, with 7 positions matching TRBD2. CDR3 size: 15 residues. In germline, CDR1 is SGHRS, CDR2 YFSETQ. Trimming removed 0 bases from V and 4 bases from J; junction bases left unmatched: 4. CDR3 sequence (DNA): TGCGCCAGCAGCTTGGGCGGGGGTGCTTACAATGAGCAGTTCTTC. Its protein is CASSLGGGAYNEQFF.

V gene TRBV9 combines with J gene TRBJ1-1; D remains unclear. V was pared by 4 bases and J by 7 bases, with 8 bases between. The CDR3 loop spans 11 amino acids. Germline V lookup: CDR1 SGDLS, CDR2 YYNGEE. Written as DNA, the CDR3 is TGTGCCAGCAGCCCCACGGTTGAAGCTTTCTTT. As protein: CASSPTVEAFF.

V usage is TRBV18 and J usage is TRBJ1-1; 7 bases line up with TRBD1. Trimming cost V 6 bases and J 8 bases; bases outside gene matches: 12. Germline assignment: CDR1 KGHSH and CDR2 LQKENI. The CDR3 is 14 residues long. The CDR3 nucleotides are TGTGCCAGCTCGGACCCTACAGGGGTGCCCGAAGCTTTCTTT. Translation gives CASSDPTGVPEAFF.

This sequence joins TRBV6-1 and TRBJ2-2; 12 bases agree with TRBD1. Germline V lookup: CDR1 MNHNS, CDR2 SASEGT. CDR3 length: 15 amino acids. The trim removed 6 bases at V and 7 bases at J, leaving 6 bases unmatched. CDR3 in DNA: TGTGCCAGCAGCTGGGACAGGGGGCGGGTCGGGGAGCTGTTTTTT. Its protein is CASSWDRGRVGELFF.

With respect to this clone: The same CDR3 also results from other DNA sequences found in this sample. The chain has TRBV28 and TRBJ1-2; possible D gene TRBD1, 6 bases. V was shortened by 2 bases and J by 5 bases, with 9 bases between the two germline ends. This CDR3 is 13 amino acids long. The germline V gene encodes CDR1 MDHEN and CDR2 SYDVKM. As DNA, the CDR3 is TGTGCCAGCAGTTTAGGGCAGGGGTATGGCTACACCTTC. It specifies CASSLGQGYGYTF.

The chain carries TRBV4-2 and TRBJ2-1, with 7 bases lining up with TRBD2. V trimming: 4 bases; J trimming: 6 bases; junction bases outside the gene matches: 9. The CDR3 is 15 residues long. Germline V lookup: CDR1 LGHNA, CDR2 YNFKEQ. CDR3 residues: CASSPREWAGNEQFF. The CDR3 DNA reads TGTGCCAGCAGCCCGCGGGAGTGGGCGGGCAATGAGCAGTTCTTC.

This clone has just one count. The CDR3 loop reads CASSPRTSEAISTDTQYF. In DNA, the CDR3 is TGTGCCAGCAGCCCTCGGACTAGCGAGGCGATCAGCACAGATACGCAGTATTTT. The gene calls are TRBV7-9 and TRBJ2-3; 9 bases are a match to TRBD2. The CDR3 loop spans 18 amino acids. The germline V gene encodes CDR1 SEHNR and CDR2 FQNEAQ (reference sequence). The V and J ends lost 5 bases and 0 bases, in that order; junction bases with no gene match: 12. Combining the CDR3 with reference TRBV7-9 and TRBJ2-3 gives the whole variable domain DTGVSQNPRHKITKRGQNVTFRCDPISEHNRLYWYRQTLGQGPEFLTYFQNEAQLEKSRLLSDRFSAERPKGSFSTLEIQRTEQGDSAMYLCASSPRTSEAISTDTQYFGPGTRLTVL.

The CDR3 DNA is TGCGCCAGCCGCGCGGGAACCGGAGGGCATCAGCCCCAGCATTTT. It yields the protein CASRAGTGGHQPQHF. This chain joins TRBV10-2 and TRBJ1-5; D remains ambiguous. The CDR3 sequence is 15 residues long. The V end was cut by 8 bases, the J end by 5 bases, with 19 bases between. In germline, CDR1 is WSHSY, CDR2 SAAADI.

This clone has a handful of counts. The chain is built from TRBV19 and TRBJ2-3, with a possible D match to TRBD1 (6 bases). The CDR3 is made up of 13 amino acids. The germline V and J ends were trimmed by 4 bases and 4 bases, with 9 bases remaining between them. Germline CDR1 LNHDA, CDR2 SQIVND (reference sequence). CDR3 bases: TGTGCCAGTAGTACCAGGGGCGCAGATACGCAGTATTTT. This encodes CASSTRGADTQYF.

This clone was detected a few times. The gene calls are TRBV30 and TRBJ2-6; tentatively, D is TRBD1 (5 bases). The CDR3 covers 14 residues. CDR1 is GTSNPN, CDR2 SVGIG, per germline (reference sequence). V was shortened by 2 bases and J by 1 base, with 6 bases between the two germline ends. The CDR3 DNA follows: TGTGCCTGGAGTCAGGGTTCTGGGGCCAACGTCCTGACTTTC. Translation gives CAWSQGSGANVLTF.

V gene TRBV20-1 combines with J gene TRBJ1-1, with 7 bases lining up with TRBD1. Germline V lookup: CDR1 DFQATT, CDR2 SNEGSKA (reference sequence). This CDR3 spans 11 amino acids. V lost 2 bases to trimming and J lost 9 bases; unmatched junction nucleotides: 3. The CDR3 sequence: CSARSGGKAFF. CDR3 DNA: TGCAGTGCTAGATCAGGGGGGAAAGCTTTCTTT.

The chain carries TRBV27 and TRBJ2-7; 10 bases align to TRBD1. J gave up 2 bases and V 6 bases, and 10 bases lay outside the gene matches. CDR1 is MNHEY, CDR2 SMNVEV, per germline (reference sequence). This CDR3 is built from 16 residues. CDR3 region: CASRASGQGTTYEQYF. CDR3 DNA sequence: TGTGCCAGCAGGGCATCGGGACAGGGGACGACCTACGAGCAGTACTTC.

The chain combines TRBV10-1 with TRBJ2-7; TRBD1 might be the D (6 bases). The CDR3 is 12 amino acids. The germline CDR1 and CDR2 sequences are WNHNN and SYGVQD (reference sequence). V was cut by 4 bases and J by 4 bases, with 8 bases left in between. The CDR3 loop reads CASSAGVYEQYF. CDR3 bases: TGCGCCAGCAGTGCAGGGGTGTACGAGCAGTACTTC.

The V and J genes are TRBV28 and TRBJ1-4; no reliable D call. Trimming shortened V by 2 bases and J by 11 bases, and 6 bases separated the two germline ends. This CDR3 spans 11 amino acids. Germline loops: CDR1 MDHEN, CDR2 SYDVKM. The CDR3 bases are TGTGCCAGCAGTTTAAGAGGGAAACTGTTTTTT. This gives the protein CASSLRGKLFF.

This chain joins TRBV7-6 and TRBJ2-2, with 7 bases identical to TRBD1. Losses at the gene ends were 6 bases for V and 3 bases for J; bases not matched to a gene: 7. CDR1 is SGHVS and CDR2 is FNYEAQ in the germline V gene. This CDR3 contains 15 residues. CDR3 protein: CASSTQGWDTGELFF. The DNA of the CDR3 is TGTGCCAGCAGTACACAGGGGTGGGACACCGGGGAGCTGTTTTTT.

In nucleotides, the CDR3 is TGTGCCAGTTTTGGACTGGAGGACACTGAAGCTTTCTTT. The encoded protein is CASFGLEDTEAFF. The gene calls are TRBV25-1 and TRBJ1-1; D is undetermined. In germline, CDR1 is MGHDK, CDR2 SYGVNS. The V end was cut by 9 bases, the J end by 3 bases, with 14 bases between. The length of the CDR3 is 13 residues.

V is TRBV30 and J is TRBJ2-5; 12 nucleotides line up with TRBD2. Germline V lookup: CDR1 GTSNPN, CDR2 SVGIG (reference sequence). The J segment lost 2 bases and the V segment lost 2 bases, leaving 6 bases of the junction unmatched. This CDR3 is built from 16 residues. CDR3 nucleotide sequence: TGTGCCTGGAGTAAAGGACTAGCGGGAAATCAAGAGACCCAGTACTTC. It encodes CAWSKGLAGNQETQYF.